This record concerns one T cell receptor (beta chain) sequence. Antigen: not known. The sample originates from a study of cytomegalovirus exposure and HLA in healthy donors. Notes on the study in general: Most TCR beta V segments were productive about 87% or about 30% of the time in an earlier analysis. It was likely that a cluster of highly shared sequence variants was a sequencing artifact. In a later analysis, compared with equally common non-associated chains, HLA-associated beta chains were more expanded.

CDR3 length: 17 amino acids. Use of 60 Vbeta and 13 Jbeta primers characterized the PCR. Sequencing used immunoSEQ multiplex PCR; TCRdb keeps in-frame clones, though not all of them. The sample consists of over 150,000 clones, around 86% of them appearing once. What was sequenced was PBMCs. This sequence originates from a human donor in good health. This chain uses TRBV21-1 with TRBJ2-7; no DNA check was done on the table's D call, TRBD2. TRBV21-1 is deemed a pseudogene. CDR3 sequence (DNA): TGTGCCAGCAGCAAAGTGTTTCCCGGGACTAGCGTTCGCGAGCAGTACTTC. Its translation: CASSKVFPGTSVREQYF.